These T cell receptor beta chains were read from a single sample in a study of cytomegalovirus exposure and HLA in healthy donors. Profiling relied on immunoSEQ multiplex PCR, and the TCRdb table lists in-frame clones only, not all of them. The sample shows about 360,000 clones, roughly 85% of them seen only once. Sequenced input: PBMCs. The receptors were gathered from a woman younger than 30 in good health and CMV-seronegative. Both conserved end residues are part of each CDR3. The order of the fields is J gene, clone size, D gene, V gene, CDR3 DNA, CDR3 protein. D genes are given only for firm matches. Some rows have no size entry. The others give once, few or many, or a class for an expanded clone.

J: TRBJ2-7; size: .; D: TRBD2; V: TRBV11-2; DNA: TGTGCCAGCAGCTTAGTTGGGGCTAGCGGGAGGTACGAGCAGTACTTC; CDR3: CASSLVGASGRYEQYF
J: TRBJ2-3; size: .; D: TRBD2; V: TRBV7-9; DNA: TGTGCCAGCAGCTTATGGGGACTAGCCCCAGATACGCAGTATTTT; CDR3: CASSLWGLAPDTQYF
J: TRBJ2-2; size: .; D: TRBD1; V: TRBV7-9; DNA: TGTGCCAGCAGCCCCTGGACAGGGAACACCGGGGAGCTGTTTTTT; CDR3: CASSPWTGNTGELFF
J: TRBJ1-2; size: few; D: TRBD1; V: TRBV29-1; DNA: TGCAGCGTGGTGGGACAGTATGGCTACACCTTC; CDR3: CSVVGQYGYTF
J: TRBJ1-5; size: .; D: .; V: TRBV2; DNA: TGTGCCAGCAGTGAATCGTTCAGGGGTAGCAATCAGCCCCAGCATTTT; CDR3: CASSESFRGSNQPQHF
J: TRBJ2-2; size: .; D: TRBD1; V: TRBV5-1; DNA: TGCGCCAGCAGCTTACGCGGGACAGGGGCTATAGGGGACACCGGGGAGCTGTTTTTT; CDR3: CASSLRGTGAIGDTGELFF
J: TRBJ2-1; size: .; D: .; V: TRBV6-5; DNA: TGTGCCAGCAGTTACTCAAGCGATGAGCAGTTCTTC; CDR3: CASSYSSDEQFF
J: TRBJ2-2; size: once; D: TRBD1; V: TRBV7-9; DNA: TGTGCCAGCAGCTTAATAACAGGGGCCACCGGGGAGCTGTTTTTT; CDR3: CASSLITGATGELFF
J: TRBJ2-7; size: .; D: TRBD1; V: TRBV30; DNA: TGTGCCTGGAGCCAACAGGGGGCTAACGAGCAGTACTTC; CDR3: CAWSQQGANEQYF
J: TRBJ2-1; size: .; D: .; V: TRBV19; DNA: TGTGCCAGTTCCTGGGGGCAGGGGAAGTTCTTC; CDR3: CASSWGQGKFF
J: TRBJ2-1; size: .; D: .; V: TRBV7-9; DNA: TGTGCCAGCAGCTTGATGCCTGGGACGTTCAGGGGCGCCAACAATGAGCAGTTCTTC; CDR3: CASSLMPGTFRGANNEQFF
J: TRBJ1-5; size: .; D: TRBD1; V: TRBV6-5; DNA: TGTGCCAGCAGAGACAGGGCCAATCAGCCCCAGCATTTT; CDR3: CASRDRANQPQHF
J: TRBJ2-7; size: .; D: TRBD1; V: TRBV14; DNA: TGTGCCAGCAGCCCGACCCGAGACAGGGGTTACGAGCAGTACTTC; CDR3: CASSPTRDRGYEQYF
J: TRBJ2-7; size: .; D: TRBD2; V: TRBV7-8; DNA: TGTGCCAGCAGCTCCCGGACTAGGGGGACTAGCGGCCGCTACGAGCAGTACTTC; CDR3: CASSSRTRGTSGRYEQYF
J: TRBJ1-1; size: .; D: TRBD1; V: TRBV30; DNA: TGTGCCTGGAGTGTAGTGGGACAGGACAACACTGAAGCTTTCTTT; CDR3: CAWSVVGQDNTEAFF
J: TRBJ2-1; size: .; D: TRBD2; V: TRBV25-1; DNA: TGTGCCACCGCCAGGGTGGCTAGCGGGAGGGCCTCGCCCAATGAGCAGTTCTTC; CDR3: CATARVASGRASPNEQFF
J: TRBJ1-5; size: few; D: .; V: TRBV4-1; DNA: TGCGCCAGCAGCCTGAGATCGGGTCAGCCCCAGCATTTT; CDR3: CASSLRSGQPQHF
J: TRBJ1-5; size: .; D: TRBD1; V: TRBV7-9; DNA: TGTGCCAGCAGCTCCCCGGGGGACAGGATGCAGCCCCAGCATTTT; CDR3: CASSSPGDRMQPQHF
J: TRBJ1-5; size: .; D: .; V: TRBV28; DNA: TGTGCCAGCAGTCTCCCTGTTAGCAATCAGCCCCAGCATTTT; CDR3: CASSLPVSNQPQHF
J: TRBJ2-7; size: .; D: .; V: TRBV29-1; DNA: TGCAGCGCTTTTGCGGGGACCCTCTACGAGCAGTACTTC; CDR3: CSAFAGTLYEQYF
J: TRBJ1-6; size: .; D: TRBD1; V: TRBV28; DNA: TGTGCCAGCAGTTTAGGGACAGTCAAATCACCCCTCCACTTT; CDR3: CASSLGTVKSPLHF
J: TRBJ2-7; size: .; D: .; V: TRBV28; DNA: TGTGCCAGCAGTTCGCTCCTTCTCGGGTTTTTCACTTACGAGCAGTACTTC; CDR3: CASSSLLLGFFTYEQYF
J: TRBJ1-1; size: few; D: .; V: TRBV6-1; DNA: TGTGCCAGCAGTCGGGCAGGGGATATCACTGAAGCTTTCTTT; CDR3: CASSRAGDITEAFF
J: TRBJ2-3; size: .; D: .; V: TRBV5-6; DNA: TGTGCCAGCACCCAGTTGGGGGCGACGTGGTATTTT; CDR3: CASTQLGATWYF
J: TRBJ1-5; size: .; D: TRBD1; V: TRBV15; DNA: TGTGCCACCAGCAGGCGACAGGGAGGAGATCAGCCCCAGCATTTT; CDR3: CATSRRQGGDQPQHF
J: TRBJ2-7; size: .; D: .; V: TRBV5-1; DNA: TGCGCCAGCAGCCCTCGAGGGCTGGAGCAGTACTTC; CDR3: CASSPRGLEQYF
J: TRBJ2-2; size: .; D: .; V: TRBV9; DNA: TGTGCCGCCAACAGGGCCGGCACCGGGGAGCTGTTTTTT; CDR3: CAANRAGTGELFF
J: TRBJ1-4; size: large; D: .; V: TRBV4-2; DNA: TGTGCCAGCAGCCGTCTCTGGGGGGTCGCTAATGAAAAACTGTTTTTT; CDR3: CASSRLWGVANEKLFF
J: TRBJ2-7; size: .; D: .; V: TRBV5-1; DNA: TGCGCCAGCAGCTTGGAGTTGGGGGCCGGCGGCGAGCAGTACTTC; CDR3: CASSLELGAGGEQYF
J: TRBJ2-7; size: .; D: TRBD2; V: TRBV28; DNA: TGTGCCAGCAGTCTCGGACTAGCGGGGGGATGGACCTACGAGCAGTACTTC; CDR3: CASSLGLAGGWTYEQYF
J: TRBJ2-3; size: .; D: TRBD2; V: TRBV6-5; DNA: TGTGCCAGCGGGCGGGAGGACGACACAGATACGCAGTATTTT; CDR3: CASGREDDTDTQYF